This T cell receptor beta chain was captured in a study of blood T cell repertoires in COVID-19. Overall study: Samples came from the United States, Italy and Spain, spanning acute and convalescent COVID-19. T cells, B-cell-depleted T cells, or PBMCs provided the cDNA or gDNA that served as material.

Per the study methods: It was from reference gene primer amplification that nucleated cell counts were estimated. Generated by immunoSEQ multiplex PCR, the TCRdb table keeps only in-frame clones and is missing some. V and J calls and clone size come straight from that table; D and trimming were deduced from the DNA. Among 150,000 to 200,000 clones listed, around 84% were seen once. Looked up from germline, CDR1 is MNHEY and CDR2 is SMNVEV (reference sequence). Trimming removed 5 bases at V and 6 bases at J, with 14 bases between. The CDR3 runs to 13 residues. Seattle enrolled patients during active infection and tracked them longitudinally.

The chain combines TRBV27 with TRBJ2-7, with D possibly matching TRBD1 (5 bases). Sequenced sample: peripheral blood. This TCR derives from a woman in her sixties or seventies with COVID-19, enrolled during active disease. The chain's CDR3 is CASSPYRTSEQYF. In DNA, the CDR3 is TGTGCCAGCAGTCCATACAGGACATCCGAGCAGTACTTC.